This TCR beta chain was recovered during a study of identical twins. As regards this clonotype: The target antigen is unknown.

The junction had 10 bases not matched to a gene; V was cut back by 5 bases and J by 7 bases. The CDR3 is 14 amino acids. Germline loops: CDR1 MNHNS, CDR2 SASEGT. One entry per CDR3 protein, called by TCRdb with MiXCR from the 5' RACE reads. The data show around 18,000 distinct CDR3 sequences, about two thirds seen once. General study findings and limits: Models underestimated how often monozygotic twins shared out-of-frame TCR alpha. Findings depended on cross-sectional statistics rather than tracking the same donors.

This chain joins TRBV6-1 and TRBJ2-7; 8 nucleotides align to TRBD1. Material: memory (CD45RO+) T cells sorted from blood. The clonotype originates from a woman younger than 35 in good health. This table probably holds off-target reads from a library built for another chain. CDR3 sequence: CASSTMTGVGEQYF. In nucleotides, the CDR3 is TGTGCCAGCAGTACGATGACAGGGGTTGGGGAGCAGTACTTC.